These 31 T cell receptor beta chains came from one sample sequenced in a study of blood T cell repertoires in COVID-19. TCRdb keeps only in-frame clones here, not all; method: immunoSEQ multiplex PCR. The table records approximately 99,000 clones, 87% of them present only once. What was sequenced was peripheral blood. The origin of the receptors is a human donor in a cohort sampled during active COVID-19.

This clone occurred a few times. The V call is TRBV20-1, the J call TRBJ2-7; 7 positions match TRBD2. Unmatched junction bases numbered 6, after V lost 3 bases and J lost 1 base. CDR3 length: 14 amino acids. Germline loops: CDR1 DFQATT, CDR2 SNEGSKA (reference sequence). Here the CDR3 DNA reads TGCAGTGCTAGTGTGGGAGGGCCGTCCTACGAGCAGTACTTC. It translates to CSASVGGPSYEQYF.

The J gene is TRBJ2-5, the V gene TRBV7-2, with TRBD1 matching over 9 bases. CDR3 length: 15 amino acids. In germline, CDR1 is SGHTA, CDR2 FQGNSA. V dropped 1 base and J dropped 1; count of bases not matched to a gene: 1. The CDR3 is CASSLDRGLQETQYF. The DNA of the CDR3 is TGTGCCAGCAGCTTAGACAGGGGGCTCCAAGAGACCCAGTACTTC.

The chain carries TRBV28 and TRBJ1-3, with D possibly TRBD1 on 6 matching bases. This CDR3 is 14 amino acids long. The germline CDR1 and CDR2 sequences are MDHEN and SYDVKM. V was clipped by 3 bases and J by 5 bases, with 11 bases between them. This CDR3 is CASSFGDTRNTIYF. CDR3 DNA: TGTGCCAGCAGTTTCGGGGACACTCGAAACACCATATATTTT.

The V gene is TRBV7-2, the J gene TRBJ2-7; 9 nucleotides align to TRBD2. Germline values: CDR1 SGHTA, CDR2 FQGNSA. V trimming: 5 bases; J trimming: 2 bases; junction bases outside the gene matches: 7. This CDR3 comprises 15 residues. The CDR3 loop is CASSMTTSGAYEQYF. CDR3 nucleotide sequence: TGTGCCAGCAGCATGACGACTAGCGGCGCCTACGAGCAGTACTTC.

In DNA form, the CDR3 reads TGTGCCAGCAGTTTCCGTCGGGGGTTTGATCAGCCCCAGCATTTT. Translated, it gives CASSFRRGFDQPQHF. The V call is TRBV28, the J call TRBJ1-5; possibly TRBD1 for D (5 bases). V was trimmed by 3 bases and J by 5 bases, leaving 14 bases between them. Germline V gene data show CDR1 as MDHEN and CDR2 as SYDVKM. This CDR3 is built from 15 residues.

The rearrangement links TRBV18 to TRBJ2-7, with TRBD1 as a possible D gene (5 bases). The CDR3 has 17 residues. Germline V gene lookup returns CDR1 KGHSH and CDR2 LQKENI. Trimming cost V 4 bases and J 1 base, with 20 bases left between them. The CDR3 is CASSHPSPKGDSYEQYF. CDR3 nucleotides: TGTGCCAGCTCACACCCCTCGCCCAAAGGGGATTCCTACGAGCAGTACTTC.

The genes are TRBV5-4 and TRBJ2-3, with TRBD2 matching 11 bases. Trimming removed 3 bases from V and 2 bases from J; junction bases left unmatched: 5. Germline V CDR1 and CDR2: SGHNT, YYREEE (reference sequence). The CDR3 is 16 amino acids. DNA for the CDR3: TGTGCCAGCAGCTGGGGGACTAGCGGTACCACAGATACGCAGTATTTT. The encoded protein is CASSWGTSGTTDTQYF.

The chain carries TRBV19 and TRBJ2-1; 8 nucleotides align to TRBD2. With 4 bases clipped from V and 5 bases from J, the junction kept 10 bases outside the gene matches. The CDR3 sequence is 16 residues long. Germline lookup yields CDR1 LNHDA and CDR2 SQIVND (reference sequence). The CDR3 sequence is CASSTRTSYIDNEQFF. In nucleotides, the CDR3 is TGTGCCAGTAGTACCCGGACTAGCTATATCGACAATGAGCAGTTCTTC.

The V and J genes are TRBV7-3 and TRBJ2-7, with TRBD2 matching 7 bases. Germline CDR1 reads SGHTA; CDR2 reads FQGTGA. Trimming cost V 6 bases and J 7 bases; bases outside gene matches: 12. This CDR3 region has 14 residues. CDR3 DNA sequence: TGTGCCAGCAGTCTCGCCGGGGCTAGCGGTGAGCAGTACTTC. It is translated as CASSLAGASGEQYF.

The rearrangement joins TRBV7-3 to TRBJ2-5; tentative D call: TRBD1 (6 bases). Trimming shortened V by 5 bases and J by 4 bases, and 14 bases separated the two germline ends. Per the germline V gene, CDR1 is SGHTA and CDR2 is FQGTGA. The CDR3 covers 14 residues. The CDR3 reads CASSRSGGSETQYF. The CDR3 bases are TGTGCCAGCAGCCGGAGTGGGGGCTCAGAGACCCAGTACTTC.

This chain links TRBV28 with TRBJ2-2; D might be TRBD1 (5 bases). Between the trimmed V and J ends, which lost 5 bases and 4 bases, there was a span of 14 bases. Per the germline V gene, CDR1 is MDHEN and CDR2 is SYDVKM. The CDR3 sequence is 15 residues long. DNA of the CDR3: TGTGCCAGCAGTCCGGGCAGGGTGGGCACCGGGGAGCTGTTTTTT. Encoded protein: CASSPGRVGTGELFF.

The rearrangement uses TRBV13 and TRBJ2-1; D not certain. V lost 8 bases and J lost 5, with 7 bases in between. The CDR3 has 11 amino acids. Germline V lookup: CDR1 PRHDT, CDR2 FYEKMQ (reference sequence). As DNA, the CDR3 is TGTGCCAGCGCCAGAAACAATGAGCAGTTCTTC. Translation: CASARNNEQFF. The full variable domain, rest sourced from reference TRBV13 and TRBJ2-1, is AAGVIQSPRHLIKEKRETATLKCYPIPRHDTVYWYQQGPGQDPQFLISFYEKMQSDKGSIPDRFSAQQFSDYHSELNMSSLELGDSALYFCASARNNEQFFGPGTRLTVL.

This chain connects TRBV7-8 to TRBJ2-3; tentatively, D is TRBD2 (6 bases). The germline CDR1 and CDR2 sequences are SGHVS and FQNEAQ. V was clipped by 5 bases and J by 4 bases, with 19 bases between them. This CDR3 has 16 amino acids. The CDR3 loop reads CASSQRGGWGADTQYF. CDR3 bases: TGTGCCAGCAGCCAGAGGGGAGGATGGGGGGCAGATACGCAGTATTTT.

The chain has TRBV15 and TRBJ2-7; 8 nucleotides match TRBD1. The CDR3 covers 18 residues. Trimming took 0 bases from V and 4 from J; bases not matched to a gene: 14. CDR1 LNHNV and CDR2 YYDKDF come from the germline V gene (reference sequence). The CDR3 region is CATSRDLGQGAGLYEQYF. In DNA form, the CDR3 reads TGTGCCACCAGCAGAGATCTAGGGCAGGGGGCTGGATTGTACGAGCAGTACTTC. The full variable domain, in which reference TRBV15 and TRBJ2-7 provide the parts outside the CDR3, is DAMVIQNPRYQVTQFGKPVTLSCSQTLNHNVMYWYQQKSSQAPKLLFHYYDKDFNNEADTPDNFQSRRPNTSFCFLDIRSPGLGDTAMYLCATSRDLGQGAGLYEQYFGPGTRLTVT.

The chain combines TRBV6-5 with TRBJ2-1, with 8 bases that match TRBD2. Germline lookup yields CDR1 MNHEY and CDR2 SVGAGI. With 2 bases clipped from V and 4 bases from J, the junction kept 7 bases outside the gene matches. This CDR3 spans 16 amino acids. CDR3 protein: CASSYLGLADYNEQFF. The DNA of the CDR3 is TGTGCCAGCAGTTACCTCGGACTAGCCGATTACAATGAGCAGTTCTTC.

V is TRBV12-3 or TRBV12-4 and J is TRBJ1-1; D is uncertain. V lost 3 bases to trimming and J lost 0 bases, with 5 bases between them. There are 13 residues in the CDR3. CDR3 bases: TGTGCCAGCAGTTTCCAGGTGAACACTGAAGCTTTCTTT. Amino acids: CASSFQVNTEAFF.

J is TRBJ2-2 and V is TRBV19, with TRBD2 matching 8 bases. The CDR3 sequence is 18 residues long. Germline lookup yields CDR1 LNHDA and CDR2 SQIVND (reference sequence). The junction had 9 bases not matched to a gene; V was cut back by 3 bases and J by 0 bases. CDR3 protein: CASSMGLAGSANTGELFF. Written as DNA, the CDR3 is TGTGCCAGTAGTATGGGGCTAGCGGGCTCCGCGAACACCGGGGAGCTGTTTTTT.

V and J are TRBV6-2 or TRBV6-3 and TRBJ2-1, with 10 bases lining up with TRBD2. With 6 bases clipped from V and 7 bases from J, the junction kept 12 bases outside the gene matches. Germline values: CDR1 MNHEY, CDR2 SVGEGT. The CDR3 contains 16 residues. CDR3 in amino acids: CASSPGFTSGMNEQFF. CDR3 DNA sequence: TGTGCCAGCAGCCCCGGGTTTACTAGCGGGATGAATGAGCAGTTCTTC.

The chain employs TRBV6-4 and TRBJ1-4; D uncertain. Trimming took 10 bases from V and 0 from J, leaving 18 bases between them. The CDR3 is 16 residues long. Germline values: CDR1 MRHNA, CDR2 SNTAGT. CDR3 region: CATPRVRVATNEKLFF. The CDR3 DNA reads TGTGCCACTCCGAGGGTAAGGGTCGCAACTAATGAAAAACTGTTTTTT.

This chain links TRBV3-1 (or the pseudogene TRBV3-2) with TRBJ1-2; TRBD1 agrees at 7 bases. CDR1 LGHDT and CDR2 YNNKEL come from the germline V gene (reference sequence). The CDR3 is 14 amino acids. V trimming: 1 base; J trimming: 7 bases; junction bases outside the gene matches: 6. In nucleotides, the CDR3 is TGTGCCAGCAGCCAAGTTACAGGGGTCAGTGGCTACACCTTC. It codes for CASSQVTGVSGYTF.

This clone has a single count. The chain uses TRBV11-1 and TRBJ2-7, with 9 bases identical to TRBD1. The trim removed 3 bases at V and 4 bases at J, leaving 7 bases unmatched. This CDR3 contains 15 residues. Per the germline V gene, CDR1 is SGHAT and CDR2 is FQDESV (reference sequence). The CDR3 spells CASSLYGTGPYEQYF. CDR3 bases: TGTGCCAGCAGCTTGTACGGGACAGGGCCATACGAGCAGTACTTC.

The CDR3 protein is CASSRGGNTEAFF. The CDR3 nucleotides read TGTGCCAGCTCCCGAGGGGGGAACACTGAAGCTTTCTTT. The rearrangement joins TRBV18 to TRBJ1-1, with TRBD1 as a possible D gene (6 bases). From germline, CDR1 is KGHSH and CDR2 LQKENI. Deletions cut 6 bases from V and 1 base from J, with 9 bases between. CDR3 length: 13 amino acids. Variable domain in full (rest from reference TRBV18 and TRBJ1-1): NAGVMQNPRHLVRRRGQEARLRCSPMKGHSHVYWYRQLPEEGLKFMVYLQKENIIDESGMPKERFSAEFPKEGPSILRIQQVVRGDSAAYFCASSRGGNTEAFFGQGTRLTVV.

The chain links TRBV5-6 to TRBJ1-3; no clear D gene. From germline, CDR1 is SGHDT and CDR2 YYEEEE. The length of the CDR3 is 16 residues. Trimming stripped 1 base from V and 4 bases from J, with 15 bases between. In DNA, the CDR3 is TGTGCCAGCAGCTTGTGGTATGAGACTCGAGGAAACACCATATATTTT. Protein sequence: CASSLWYETRGNTIYF.

V gene TRBV28 combines with J gene TRBJ2-1, with 7 bases that match TRBD2. This CDR3 has 13 amino acids. Germline loops: CDR1 MDHEN, CDR2 SYDVKM. The J segment lost 7 bases and the V segment lost 8 bases, leaving 8 bases of the junction unmatched. The CDR3: CASDSGLGNEQFF. The CDR3 DNA sequence: TGTGCCAGCGATAGCGGGCTAGGGAATGAGCAGTTCTTC.

The J gene is TRBJ1-2, the V gene TRBV7-2; 7 bases fit TRBD1. Germline trimming cut 1 base from V and 7 bases from J; bases unmatched to any gene: 6. Looked up from germline, CDR1 is SGHTA and CDR2 is FQGNSA. The CDR3 runs 14 residues. For the CDR3, the DNA is TGTGCCAGCAGCTTAGAAGACAGGGTGGGTGGCTACACCTTC. Its protein is CASSLEDRVGGYTF. Full variable domain (missing parts from reference TRBV7-2 and TRBJ1-2): GAGVSQSPSNKVTEKGKDVELRCDPISGHTALYWYRQSLGQGLEFLIYFQGNSAPDKSGLPSDRFSAERTGGSVSTLTIQRTQQEDSAVYLCASSLEDRVGGYTFGSGTRLTVV.

The J gene is TRBJ2-7, the V gene TRBV12-3 or TRBV12-4; D gene unclear. This CDR3 is built from 13 residues. Trimming removed 6 bases from V and 2 bases from J, with 11 bases in between. CDR3 in DNA: TGTGCCAGCAGGACAACAGATACCTACGAGCAGTACTTC. Translation: CASRTTDTYEQYF.

A note on this clone: At the DNA level, this CDR3 is encoded by other sequences in the same sample as well. This rearrangement joins TRBV3-1 (or the pseudogene TRBV3-2) to TRBJ2-3; 7 positions agree with TRBD2. V lost 1 base and J lost 2; bases outside the gene matches: 3. CDR1 and CDR2 (germline): LGHDT, YNNKEL (reference sequence). This CDR3 is built from 15 residues. The CDR3 spells CASSQGGGPTDTQYF. The CDR3 DNA is TGTGCCAGCAGCCAAGGGGGAGGGCCCACAGATACGCAGTATTTT.

The chain links TRBV29-1 to TRBJ1-3; no reliable D call. V lost 7 bases and J 2 bases, leaving 9 bases between the germline ends. Germline CDR1 reads SQVTM; CDR2 reads ANQGSEA. There are 12 residues in the CDR3. The DNA for the CDR3 is TGCAGCGGTACAGAGACTGGAAACACCATATATTTT. Protein: CSGTETGNTIYF. The full variable domain, rest sourced from reference TRBV29-1 and TRBJ1-3, is SAVISQKPSRDICQRGTSLTIQCQVDSQVTMMFWYRQQPGQSLTLIATANQGSEATYESGFVIDKFPISRPNLTFSTLTVSNMSPEDSSIYLCSGTETGNTIYFGEGSWLTVV.

The sample holds one count of this clone. The V and J genes are TRBV6-6 and TRBJ2-5, with TRBD1 as a possible D gene (6 bases). V lost 2 bases, J lost 4 bases, and 11 bases lay in between. The germline gives CDR1 MNHNY, CDR2 SVGAGI (reference sequence). The CDR3 length is 14 residues. CDR3 loop: CASSYVGRGETQYF. CDR3 DNA: TGTGCCAGCAGTTACGTCGGCAGGGGAGAGACCCAGTACTTC.

The V and J genes are TRBV6-6 and TRBJ1-1; 7 bases are a match to TRBD1. The CDR3 loop spans 15 amino acids. After removal of 0 bases from V and 1 base from J, the junction contained 2 bases not matched to a gene. Germline-derived CDR1 and CDR2 are MNHNY and SVGAGI (reference sequence). The CDR3 loop is CASSYSGGANTEAFF. As DNA, the CDR3 is TGTGCCAGCAGTTACTCAGGGGGCGCGAACACTGAAGCTTTCTTT.

This rearrangement joins TRBV19 to TRBJ1-3, with D hard to call. The germline V and J ends were trimmed by 3 bases and 0 bases, with 12 bases remaining between them. Germline V gene lookup returns CDR1 LNHDA and CDR2 SQIVND (reference sequence). This CDR3 region has 16 residues. Here the CDR3 reads CASSMPSRSSGNTIYF. The CDR3 coding sequence is TGTGCCAGTAGTATGCCCTCCCGCAGCTCTGGAAACACCATATATTTT.